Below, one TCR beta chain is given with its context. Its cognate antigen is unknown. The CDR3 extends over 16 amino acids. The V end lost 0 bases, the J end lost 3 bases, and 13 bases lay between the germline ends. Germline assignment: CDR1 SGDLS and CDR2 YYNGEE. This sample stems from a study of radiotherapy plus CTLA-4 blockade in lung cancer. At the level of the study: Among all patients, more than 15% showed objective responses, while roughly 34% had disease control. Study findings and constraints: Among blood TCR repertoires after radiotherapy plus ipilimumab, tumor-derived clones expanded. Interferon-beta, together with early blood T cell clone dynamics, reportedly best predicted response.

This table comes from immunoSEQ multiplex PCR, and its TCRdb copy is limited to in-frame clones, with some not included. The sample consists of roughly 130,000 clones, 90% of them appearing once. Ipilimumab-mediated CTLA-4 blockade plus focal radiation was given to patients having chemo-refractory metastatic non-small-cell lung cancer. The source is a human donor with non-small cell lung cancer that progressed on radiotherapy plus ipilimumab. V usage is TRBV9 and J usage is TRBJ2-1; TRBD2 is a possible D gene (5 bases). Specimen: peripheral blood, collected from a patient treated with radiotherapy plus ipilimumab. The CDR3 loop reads CASSVADGSGYNEQFF. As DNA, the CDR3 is TGTGCCAGCAGCGTAGCTGATGGGAGCGGCTACAATGAGCAGTTCTTC. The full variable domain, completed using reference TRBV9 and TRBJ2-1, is DSGVTQTPKHLITATGQRVTLRCSPRSGDLSVYWYQQSLDQGLQFLIQYYNGEERAKGNILERFSAQQFPDLHSELNLSSLELGDSALYFCASSVADGSGYNEQFFGPGTRLTVL.